This TCR beta chain derives from a study of CD8+CD57+ T cells in acquired aplastic anemia. Turning to the study itself: CD4+ and CD8+ cells, once sorted, gave DNA averaging 3.2 ug.

Genomic DNA constituted the template upon which TCR beta VDJ and CDR3 profiling was performed. Via MiXCR, TCRdb re-called the reads, giving one row per CDR3 protein. The data show about 220,000 distinct CDR3 sequences, with around 45% seen just once and over 7.5% held by the top ten. Patients selected for sequencing had displayed CD8+CD57+ cell expansion by flow cytometry. The sample taken for sequencing was sorted CD4+, CD8+, or CD8+CD57+ T cells (not recorded which) from PBMCs. This receptor was identified in a human donor with aplastic anemia.

The CDR3 DNA is TGTGCCAGTAGTGCCGATCTCCGCGGTAACTATGGCTACACCTTC. It specifies CASSADLRGNYGYTF. V is TRBV19 and J is TRBJ1-2; no clear D gene. V was cut by 5 bases and J by 1 base, with 14 bases left in between. From germline, CDR1 is LNHDA and CDR2 SQIVND (reference sequence). There are 15 residues in the CDR3.